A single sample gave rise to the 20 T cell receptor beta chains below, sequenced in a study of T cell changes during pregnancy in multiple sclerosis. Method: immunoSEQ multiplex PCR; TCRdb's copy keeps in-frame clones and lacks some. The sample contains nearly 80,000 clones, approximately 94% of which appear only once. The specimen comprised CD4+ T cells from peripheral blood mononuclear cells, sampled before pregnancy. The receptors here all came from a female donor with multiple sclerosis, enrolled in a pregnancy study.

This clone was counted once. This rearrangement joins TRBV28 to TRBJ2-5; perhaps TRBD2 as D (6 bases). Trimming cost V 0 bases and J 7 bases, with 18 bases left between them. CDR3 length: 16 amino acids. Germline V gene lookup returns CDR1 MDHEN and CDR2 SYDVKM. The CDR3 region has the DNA TGTGCCAGCAGTTTATGGGAGGGAGCCGGGTTTTTGACCCAGTACTTC. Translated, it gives CASSLWEGAGFLTQYF.

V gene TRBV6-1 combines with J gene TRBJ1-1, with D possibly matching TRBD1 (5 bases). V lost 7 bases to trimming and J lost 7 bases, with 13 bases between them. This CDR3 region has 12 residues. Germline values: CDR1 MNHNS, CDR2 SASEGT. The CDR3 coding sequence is TGTGCCAGCAAATTTAGGGGAAATGAAGCTTTCTTT. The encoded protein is CASKFRGNEAFF.

CDR3 DNA: TGTGCCTGGAGTGTACCAGGGGGCATTTCACCCCTCCACTTT. Translating it yields CAWSVPGGISPLHF. The rearrangement joins TRBV30 to TRBJ1-6, with 8 bases identical to TRBD1. The V gene end was trimmed by 0 bases and the J gene end by 9 bases; junction bases not matched to a gene: 4. The length of the CDR3 is 14 residues. Germline V CDR1 and CDR2: GTSNPN, SVGIG (reference sequence). The full variable domain, its missing parts supplied by reference TRBV30 and TRBJ1-6, is SQTIHQWPATLVQPVGSPLSLECTVEGTSNPNLYWYRQAAGRGLQLLFYSVGIGQISSEVPQNLSASRPQDRQFILSSKKLLLSDSGFYLCAWSVPGGISPLHFGNGTRLTVT.

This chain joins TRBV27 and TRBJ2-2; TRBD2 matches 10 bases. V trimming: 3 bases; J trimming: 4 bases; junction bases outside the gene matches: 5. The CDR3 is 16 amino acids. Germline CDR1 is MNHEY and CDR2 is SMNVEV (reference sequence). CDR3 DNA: TGTGCCAGCAGTTTTCTAGCGGGAGCCGTCACCGGGGAGCTGTTTTTT. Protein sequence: CASSFLAGAVTGELFF.

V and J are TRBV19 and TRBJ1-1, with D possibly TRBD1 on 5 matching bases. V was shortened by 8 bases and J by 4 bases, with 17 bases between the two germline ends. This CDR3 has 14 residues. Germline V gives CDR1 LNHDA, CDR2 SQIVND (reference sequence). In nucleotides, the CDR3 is TGTGCCAGTCAGACAGACCGCCGCGGCACTGAAGCTTTCTTT. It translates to CASQTDRRGTEAFF.

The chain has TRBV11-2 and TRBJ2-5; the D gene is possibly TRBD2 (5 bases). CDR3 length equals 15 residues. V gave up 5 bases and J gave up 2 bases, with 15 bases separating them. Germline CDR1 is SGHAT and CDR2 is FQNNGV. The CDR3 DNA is TGTGCCAGCAGCCAATCGGGGAAATCACAAGAGACCCAGTACTTC. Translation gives CASSQSGKSQETQYF.

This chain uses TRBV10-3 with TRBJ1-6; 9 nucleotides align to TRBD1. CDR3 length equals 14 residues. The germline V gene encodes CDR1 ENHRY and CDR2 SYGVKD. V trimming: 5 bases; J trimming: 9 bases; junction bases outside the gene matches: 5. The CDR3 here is CAISIQGAGSPLHF. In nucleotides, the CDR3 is TGTGCCATCAGTATACAGGGGGCAGGTTCACCCCTCCACTTT.

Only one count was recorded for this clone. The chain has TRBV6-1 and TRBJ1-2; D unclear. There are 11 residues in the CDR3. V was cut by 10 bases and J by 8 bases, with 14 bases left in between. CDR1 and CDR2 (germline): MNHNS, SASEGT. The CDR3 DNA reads TGTGCCATCGACTACGCTTACGGCTACACCTTC. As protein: CAIDYAYGYTF.

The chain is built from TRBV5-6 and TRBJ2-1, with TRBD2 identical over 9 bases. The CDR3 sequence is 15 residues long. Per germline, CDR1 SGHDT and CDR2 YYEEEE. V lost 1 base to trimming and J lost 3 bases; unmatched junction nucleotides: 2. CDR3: CASSLLTSGYNEQFF. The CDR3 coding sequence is TGTGCCAGCAGCTTGTTGACTAGCGGCTACAATGAGCAGTTCTTC.

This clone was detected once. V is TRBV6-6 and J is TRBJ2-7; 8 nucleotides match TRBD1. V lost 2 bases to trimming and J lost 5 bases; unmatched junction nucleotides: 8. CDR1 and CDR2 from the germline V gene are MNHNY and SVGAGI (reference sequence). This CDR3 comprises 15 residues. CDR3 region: CASSYDRGRFDEQYF. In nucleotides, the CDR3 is TGTGCCAGCAGTTACGACAGGGGCCGGTTCGACGAGCAGTACTTC.

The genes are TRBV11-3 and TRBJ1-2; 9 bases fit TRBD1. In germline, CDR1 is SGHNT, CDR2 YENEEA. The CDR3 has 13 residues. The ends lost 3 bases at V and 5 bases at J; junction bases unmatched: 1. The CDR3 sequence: CASSLTGGYGYTF. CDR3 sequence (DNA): TGTGCCAGCAGCTTGACAGGGGGATATGGCTACACCTTC.

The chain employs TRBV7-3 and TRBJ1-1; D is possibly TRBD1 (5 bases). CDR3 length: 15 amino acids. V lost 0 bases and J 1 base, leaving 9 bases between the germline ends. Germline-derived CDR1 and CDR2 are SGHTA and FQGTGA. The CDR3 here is CASSLTLQENTEAFF. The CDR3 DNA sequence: TGTGCCAGCAGCTTAACTTTACAGGAGAACACTGAAGCTTTCTTT.

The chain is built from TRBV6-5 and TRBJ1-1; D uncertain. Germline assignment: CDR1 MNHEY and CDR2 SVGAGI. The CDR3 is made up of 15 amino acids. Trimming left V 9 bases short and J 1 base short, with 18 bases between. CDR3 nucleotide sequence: TGTGCCAGTCAAGGAGGTTTTACGGCGAACACTGAAGCTTTCTTT. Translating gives CASQGGFTANTEAFF.

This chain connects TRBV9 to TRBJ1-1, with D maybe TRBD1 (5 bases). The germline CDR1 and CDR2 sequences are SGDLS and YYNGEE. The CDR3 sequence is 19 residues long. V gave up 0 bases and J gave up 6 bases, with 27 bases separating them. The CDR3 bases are TGTGCCAGCAGCGTAGGGTCGGGAGGCCTGGGGACCGAAGTGCCTGAAGCTTTCTTT. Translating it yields CASSVGSGGLGTEVPEAFF.

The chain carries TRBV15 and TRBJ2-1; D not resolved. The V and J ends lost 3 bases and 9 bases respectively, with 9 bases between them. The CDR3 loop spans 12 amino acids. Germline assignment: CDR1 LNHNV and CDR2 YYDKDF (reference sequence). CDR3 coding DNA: TGTGCCACCAGCAGCCTTTTCAGTGAGCAGTTCTTC. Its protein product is CATSSLFSEQFF. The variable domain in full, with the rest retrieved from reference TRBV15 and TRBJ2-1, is DAMVIQNPRYQVTQFGKPVTLSCSQTLNHNVMYWYQQKSSQAPKLLFHYYDKDFNNEADTPDNFQSRRPNTSFCFLDIRSPGLGDTAMYLCATSSLFSEQFFGPGTRLTVL.

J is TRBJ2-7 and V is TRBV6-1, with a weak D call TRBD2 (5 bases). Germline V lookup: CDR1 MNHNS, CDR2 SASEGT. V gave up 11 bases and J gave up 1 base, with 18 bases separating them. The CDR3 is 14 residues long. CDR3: CAVTRASSSYEQYF. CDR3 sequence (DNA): TGTGCCGTCACACGGGCTAGCTCTTCCTACGAGCAGTACTTC.

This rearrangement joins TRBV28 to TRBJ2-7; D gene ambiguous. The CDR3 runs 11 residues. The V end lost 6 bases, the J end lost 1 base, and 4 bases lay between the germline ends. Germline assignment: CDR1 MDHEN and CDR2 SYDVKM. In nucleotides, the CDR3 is TGTGCCAGCAGGTCTTCCTACGAGCAGTACTTC. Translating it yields CASRSSYEQYF.

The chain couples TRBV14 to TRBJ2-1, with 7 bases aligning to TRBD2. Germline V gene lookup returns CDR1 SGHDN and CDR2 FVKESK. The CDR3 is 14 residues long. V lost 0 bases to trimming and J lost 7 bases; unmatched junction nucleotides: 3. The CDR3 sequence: CASSQDLAVNEQFF. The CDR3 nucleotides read TGTGCCAGCAGCCAAGATCTAGCGGTGAATGAGCAGTTCTTC.

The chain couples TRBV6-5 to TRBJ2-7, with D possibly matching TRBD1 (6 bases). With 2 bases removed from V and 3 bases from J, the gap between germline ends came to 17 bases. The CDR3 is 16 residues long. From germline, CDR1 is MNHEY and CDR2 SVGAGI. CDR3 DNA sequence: TGTGCCAGCAGTTACCTTGGAGCAGGGGCGCTCTACGAGCAGTACTTC. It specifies CASSYLGAGALYEQYF.

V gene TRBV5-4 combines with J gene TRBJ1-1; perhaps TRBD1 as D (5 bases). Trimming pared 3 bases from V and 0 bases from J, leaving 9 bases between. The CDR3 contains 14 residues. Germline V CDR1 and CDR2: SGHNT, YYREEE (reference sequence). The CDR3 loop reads CASSSGLLNTEAFF. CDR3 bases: TGTGCCAGCAGCTCGGGACTCTTGAACACTGAAGCTTTCTTT.